In its sample, the clone carrying this T cell receptor (beta chain) was seen a few times. The data stem from a study of blood T cell repertoires in COVID-19. In the source study's methods: Reference gene primer amplification gave nucleated cell count estimates. Profiled with immunoSEQ multiplex PCR; TCRdb holds only in-frame clones, not every one. The DNA was the basis for D and trimming; V, J and clone size are from that table. The table lists tens of thousands of clones, roughly 88% of them singletons, with under 55% in the top ten. There are 13 residues in the CDR3. CDR1 is SGHTA, CDR2 FQGNSA, per germline. V was cut by 5 bases and J by 9 bases, with 14 bases left in between.

This clonotype was obtained from a human donor in a cohort sampled during active COVID-19. The chain combines TRBV7-2 with TRBJ2-1; D unresolved. Sequenced sample: peripheral blood. The CDR3 is CASSLQPTGEQFF. DNA for the CDR3: TGTGCCAGCAGCCTACAACCCACGGGTGAGCAGTTCTTC. Based on the CDR3 plus reference TRBV7-2 and TRBJ2-1, the full variable domain is GAGVSQSPSNKVTEKGKDVELRCDPISGHTALYWYRQSLGQGLEFLIYFQGNSAPDKSGLPSDRFSAERTGGSVSTLTIQRTQQEDSAVYLCASSLQPTGEQFFGPGTRLTVL.